Listed below are T cell receptor beta chains from one sample, sequenced in a study of patients and donors after allogeneic stem cell transplantation. TCRdb itself ran the RT-PCR reads through MiXCR, one entry per CDR3 protein. The sample shows 900,000 to 1,000,000 distinct CDR3 sequences, roughly 18% of them seen only once. The sequenced material came from blood, either unsorted or a sorted T cell fraction (not recorded which). The receptors derive from a human donor who was either an allogeneic HSCT recipient or a stem cell or donor lymphocyte infusion donor (not recorded which). It is not recorded whose cells these are; they may come from a transplant donor. Each CDR3 is given with its conserved first and last residue. Fields, in order: CDR3 DNA, CDR3 protein, clone size, V gene, D gene, J gene. A D gene is named only where the DNA matches it firmly. Some rows have no size entry. The others give once, few or many, or a class for an expanded clone.

TGCAGTGCTAGAGTGCAGGGCTACGAGCAGTACTTC,CSARVQGYEQYF,few,TRBV20-1,NA,TRBJ2-7
TGCAGCGTTGAAGCAACGGACAGATACTTC,CSVEATDRYF,few,TRBV29-1,NA,TRBJ2-5
NA,CASILGQPKGTEAFF,NA,TRBV12-3/TRBV12-4,NA,TRBJ1-1
TGCGCCAGCAGCCAGGGTAATAGCGGGAGCTACAATGAGCAGTTCTTC,CASSQGNSGSYNEQFF,many,TRBV4-1,TRBD2,TRBJ2-1
TGCAGTGCTAGCGTGGGAGGGGGACGGACTGAAGCTTTCTTT,CSASVGGGRTEAFF,NA,TRBV20-1,NA,TRBJ1-1
TGTGCCAGCAGTCAGACCCGGGGAGGGGGTCGGTCCTACGAGCAGTACTTC,CASSQTRGGGRSYEQYF,many,TRBV12-3/TRBV12-4,NA,TRBJ2-7
TGTGCCAGCAGTTACGGAGACAGGGGGCCCAATGAGCAGTTCTTC,CASSYGDRGPNEQFF,NA,TRBV6-5,TRBD1,TRBJ2-1
TGCGCCAGCAGCCTAGCGGGGGGGGCTGAGCAGTTCTTC,CASSLAGGAEQFF,few,TRBV4-1,TRBD2,TRBJ2-1
TGCGCCAGCAGCTTGGGTCGGGACACACTACATACAGATACGCAGTATTTT,CASSLGRDTLHTDTQYF,NA,TRBV5-1,NA,TRBJ2-3
TGCGCCAGCAGCTACCGGGACAGATACAATGAGCAGTTCTTC,CASSYRDRYNEQFF,many,TRBV5-1,TRBD1,TRBJ2-1
TGTGCCAGCAGTTCGGCCCTCGGAGCTTTCTTT,CASSSALGAFF,few,TRBV12-3/TRBV12-4,NA,TRBJ1-1
TGTGCCAGCAGCTTAGCTCGGGGGCGCAGCGGCACTGAAGCTTTCTTT,CASSLARGRSGTEAFF,few,TRBV7-8,NA,TRBJ1-1
TGTGCCAGCAGCCCCCTGGGCGGGTCTCAGCCCCAGCATTTT,CASSPLGGSQPQHF,few,TRBV7-3,NA,TRBJ1-5
TGCAGTGCTAGAAGTTCCGATAACTATGGCTACACCTTC,CSARSSDNYGYTF,NA,TRBV20-1,NA,TRBJ1-2
TGCAGTGGTTCCAGCACCAACGCGGGGACGCAGTATTTT,CSGSSTNAGTQYF,NA,TRBV20-1,NA,TRBJ2-3
TGCGCCAGCAGCCCCGATGGGGGACGCAATCAGCCCCAGCATTTT,CASSPDGGRNQPQHF,few,TRBV5-1,NA,TRBJ1-5
TGTGCCACCAGTGATCCCACCGCAGGGAAGGCTGGCTACACCTTC,CATSDPTAGKAGYTF,NA,TRBV24-1,NA,TRBJ1-2
TGTGCCAGCAGCTTAGAAGCGGGATTTACCGGGGAGCTGTTTTTT,CASSLEAGFTGELFF,few,TRBV7-2,TRBD2,TRBJ2-2
TGTGCCAGCAGCCCTTCCGGACAGGGCCTCGAGCAGTACTTC,CASSPSGQGLEQYF,NA,TRBV25-1,TRBD1,TRBJ2-7
TGCGCCAGCAGGATGGGGACTAGCGGGAGCACAGATACGCAGTATTTT,CASRMGTSGSTDTQYF,NA,TRBV5-1,TRBD2,TRBJ2-3
TGCGCCAGCAGCCAAGATGGGTTGATGAACACTGAAGCTTTCTTT,CASSQDGLMNTEAFF,many,TRBV4-3,NA,TRBJ1-1
TGTGCCAGCAGCTTGATTGCGGGGTGGGGCTTAAGTAATTCACCCCTCCACTTT,CASSLIAGWGLSNSPLHF,once,TRBV7-6,NA,TRBJ1-6
TGCAGTGCTAGAGATCAAGTATCCTACGAGCAGTACTTC,CSARDQVSYEQYF,few,TRBV20-1,NA,TRBJ2-7
TGTGCCAGTAGCTCCAGGGAGGGCACAGAAACGCAGTATTTT,CASSSREGTETQYF,once,TRBV19,TRBD2,TRBJ2-3
TGTGCCAGCAGTCGACAGGGGGCCGTCACTGAAGCTTTCTTT,CASSRQGAVTEAFF,NA,TRBV2,TRBD1,TRBJ1-1
TGCGCCAGCAGCCACTCGACTCCCGGGACAGGGGGAACCGGGGAGCTGTTTTTT,CASSHSTPGTGGTGELFF,NA,TRBV5-1,TRBD1,TRBJ2-2
TGTGCCAGCAGTGGACACCCCGGGGGCGGGTACGAGCAGTACTTC,CASSGHPGGGYEQYF,NA,TRBV25-1,NA,TRBJ2-7
TGTGCCAGCAGTTACTCGGCAGGGAGGGCTTTCTTT,CASSYSAGRAFF,NA,TRBV6-5,NA,TRBJ1-1
TGTGCCAGCAGCTTAGGGGTCACGGGCGGAATTGAGCAGTTCTTC,CASSLGVTGGIEQFF,few,TRBV7-9,NA,TRBJ2-1